The 16 T cell receptor beta chains in this list originate from one sample, sequenced in a study of T cell repertoires in cytomegalovirus infection. TCRdb re-called the reads with MiXCR, one entry per CDR3 protein. Among 200,000 to 250,000 distinct CDR3 sequences listed, approximately 22% were seen once. The sequenced sample consisted of CD8+ T cells from PBMCs. These receptors all stem from a human donor in good health (CMV status not recorded). Some clones in this sample may be carry-over from other donors' samples.

This clonotype has a count of ten or more. The chain has TRBV19 and TRBJ1-5, with D uncertain. CDR1 and CDR2 (germline): LNHDA, SQIVND (reference sequence). The V end was cut by 3 bases, the J end by 2 bases, with 5 bases between. This CDR3 has 13 amino acids. DNA for the CDR3: TGTGCCAGTAGTATTATGGGCAATCAGCCCCAGCATTTT. Encoded protein: CASSIMGNQPQHF.

This clonotype was found many times. V is TRBV12-3 or TRBV12-4 and J is TRBJ2-2, with 8 bases lining up with TRBD1. The CDR3 contains 16 residues. V trimming: 4 bases; J trimming: 3 bases; junction bases outside the gene matches: 7. This chain's CDR3 is CASSWTGLSDTGELFF. The CDR3 DNA reads TGTGCCAGCAGTTGGACAGGGTTAAGCGACACCGGGGAGCTGTTTTTT.

The chain joins TRBV25-1 to TRBJ1-2; no clear D. V gave up 0 bases and J gave up 7 bases, with 15 bases separating them. CDR1 is MGHDK and CDR2 is SYGVNS in the germline V gene. This CDR3 is 15 amino acids long. CDR3 nucleotide sequence: TGTGCCAGCAGTGAATATGTGGCGGAATCCGGTGGCTACACCTTC. Residues: CASSEYVAESGGYTF.

The gene calls are TRBV12-3 or TRBV12-4 and TRBJ1-1; TRBD1 aligns across 7 bases. This CDR3 contains 11 residues. The V gene end was trimmed by 6 bases and the J gene end by 9 bases; junction bases not matched to a gene: 4. The CDR3 nucleotides read TGTGCCAGCAGCGAGGGGGCAAAAGCTTTCTTT. Amino acid sequence: CASSEGAKAFF.

This clonotype turned up a few times. The chain has TRBV7-9 and TRBJ2-7; D unclear. Germline CDR1 is SEHNR and CDR2 is FQNEAQ (reference sequence). The CDR3 is made up of 12 amino acids. Trimming left V 5 bases short and J 6 bases short, with 11 bases between. The CDR3 DNA is TGTGCCAGCAGCCCCGACAATCCCGAGCAGTACTTC. It encodes CASSPDNPEQYF.

The rearrangement links TRBV7-6 to TRBJ2-5; D possibly matches TRBD1 or TRBD2 (5 bases each). CDR3 length equals 16 residues. V lost 5 bases, J lost 5 bases, and 21 bases lay in between. Per germline, CDR1 SGHVS and CDR2 FNYEAQ. DNA for the CDR3: TGTGCCAGCAGCCCAGGATGGGCAGGGAGTCAGGAGACCCAGTACTTC. Translated: CASSPGWAGSQETQYF. Together with reference TRBV7-6 and TRBJ2-5, the CDR3 gives the full variable domain: GAGVSQSPRYKVTKRGQDVALRCDPISGHVSLYWYRQALGQGPEFLTYFNYEAQQDKSGLPNDRFSAERPEGSISTLTIQRTEQRDSAMYRCASSPGWAGSQETQYFGPGTRLLVL.

J is TRBJ1-2 and V is TRBV25-1; D may be TRBD1 (5 bases). The CDR3 totals 13 residues. CDR1 and CDR2 from the germline V gene are MGHDK and SYGVNS. Trimming cost V 2 bases and J 6 bases, with 10 bases left between them. CDR3 DNA sequence: TGTGCCAGCAGTGAAGCAGGGTGGAATGGCTACACCTTC. It codes for CASSEAGWNGYTF.

The V gene is TRBV20-1, the J gene TRBJ2-1; TRBD2 aligns across 8 bases. The germline V gene encodes CDR1 DFQATT and CDR2 SNEGSKA (reference sequence). The CDR3 covers 15 residues. Losses at the gene ends were 6 bases for V and 7 bases for J; bases not matched to a gene: 14. CDR3 residues: CSASGTSGLLNEQFF. CDR3 bases: TGCAGTGCCTCCGGCACTAGCGGACTTTTAAATGAGCAGTTCTTC.

The chain links TRBV27 to TRBJ2-1, with 7 bases aligning to TRBD2. Germline assignment: CDR1 MNHEY and CDR2 SMNVEV (reference sequence). This CDR3 has 15 amino acids. Trimming at V came to 0 bases and at J to 2 bases, leaving 1 base not matched to a gene. The DNA for the CDR3 is TGTGCCAGCAGTTTATCAGCGGGGACCTACAATGAGCAGTTCTTC. Its protein is CASSLSAGTYNEQFF.

The V gene is TRBV7-9, the J gene TRBJ2-6; D gene unclear. Trimming stripped 9 bases from V and 2 bases from J, with 5 bases between. The V gene's germline CDR1 is SEHNR and CDR2 FQNEAQ (reference sequence). The CDR3 covers 12 residues. In nucleotides, the CDR3 is TGTGCCAGACTTACTGGGGCCAACGTCCTGACTTTC. Protein sequence: CARLTGANVLTF.

Note on this clonotype: This sequence may be a read error, since a much larger clone differs from it by one base. The CDR3 here is CASISGTAEAFF. DNA for the CDR3: TGTGCCAGCATCTCCGGGACAGCTGAAGCTTTCTTT. The V gene is TRBV7-8, the J gene TRBJ1-1, with TRBD1 identical over 7 bases. The CDR3 is 12 residues long. Germline V lookup: CDR1 SGHVS, CDR2 FQNEAQ. V was clipped by 7 bases and J by 6 bases; unmatched bases: 5.

The rearrangement joins TRBV6-2 or TRBV6-3 to TRBJ2-7; 7 bases align to TRBD2. The length of the CDR3 is 17 residues. Per the germline V gene, CDR1 is MNHEY and CDR2 is SVGEGT. V lost 0 bases to trimming and J lost 2 bases; unmatched junction nucleotides: 10. The CDR3 sequence: CASSYSAGEYWTYEQYF. The CDR3 bases are TGTGCCAGCAGTTACTCGGCGGGGGAATATTGGACCTACGAGCAGTACTTC.

This clonotype was counted at least ten times. The V and J genes are TRBV28 and TRBJ2-3; TRBD2 agrees at 9 bases. Germline assignment: CDR1 MDHEN and CDR2 SYDVKM. CDR3 length: 15 residues. Trimming removed 6 bases from V and 7 bases from J; junction bases left unmatched: 11. CDR3 residues: CASSIGPSGVNTQYF. DNA for the CDR3: TGTGCCAGCAGCATAGGGCCTAGCGGGGTAAATACGCAGTATTTT.

The rearrangement links TRBV15 to TRBJ1-6; 9 bases fit TRBD1. The ends lost 4 bases at V and 9 bases at J; junction bases unmatched: 4. Germline V gene data show CDR1 as LNHNV and CDR2 as YYDKDF (reference sequence). This CDR3 has 14 residues. CDR3 nucleotide sequence: TGTGCCACCAGCAAGGACAGGGGTATTTCACCCCTCCACTTT. Residues: CATSKDRGISPLHF.

This clonotype was counted at least ten times. This chain joins TRBV7-2 and TRBJ1-4, with a tentative D call TRBD1 (6 bases). The CDR3 spans 16 residues. CDR1 is SGHTA and CDR2 is FQGNSA in the germline V gene. Deletions cut 2 bases from V and 4 bases from J, with 14 bases between. As DNA, the CDR3 is TGTGCCAGCAGCTTAATTGGTACAGGGATTAATGAAAAACTGTTTTTT. Amino acid sequence: CASSLIGTGINEKLFF.

This clonotype has a handful of counts. J is TRBJ1-1 and V is TRBV6-4; 7 nucleotides align to TRBD1. This CDR3 is 15 amino acids long. V trimming: 5 bases; J trimming: 3 bases; junction bases outside the gene matches: 9. Germline CDR1 reads MRHNA; CDR2 reads SNTAGT. The CDR3 here is CASSKNRGGHTEAFF. CDR3 sequence (DNA): TGTGCCAGCAGTAAAAACAGGGGAGGGCACACTGAAGCTTTCTTT.